This T cell receptor (beta chain) was sequenced for a study of T-cell memory formation after mild COVID-19 (dated by TCRdb to 2020 to 2022). Looking at the study overall: TCR sequence clusters from the two donors were largely donor specific. In a couple of donors, T-cell clones that expanded and contracted after mild COVID-19 were tracked by sequencing TCRalpha and TCRbeta repertoires over time. The cohort comprised two young, previously healthy adult volunteers, one female and one male. Study-wide findings and limitations: Only two mild cases were covered in the study, and larger cohorts including severe cases with pre-infection samples were considered necessary. SARS-CoV-2 specificity was not confirmed for the second-wave clones peaking on day 37. From day 15 to 85, contracting clones showed balanced CD4/CD8 phenotypes, whereas a second wave of clones that expanded from day 15 to 37 leaned towards CD4+. The detection of some responding clones in pre-infection memory suggests that pre-existing cross-reactive memory T cells joined the SARS-CoV-2 response. Contracting CD4+ clones were located mainly in the CM and EM memory subsets, whereas CD8+ clones were found to be enriched in EMRA.

The germline V gene sets CDR1 to SGHRS and CDR2 to YFSETQ. Spanning cysteine to phenylalanine, the CDR3 consists of 14 amino acids. This entry keeps only the CDR3 DNA: 42 bases, framed from base 1. Trimming costs V 3 bases and J 5 bases, and their ends lie 15 bases apart. Ficoll-Paque density gradient centrifugation was used to isolate PBMCs. For sequencing, an Illumina NovaSeq 6000 was employed. cDNA libraries for TCRalpha and TCRbeta were prepared by 5'RACE using constant-segment primers, with sample barcodes and unique molecular identifiers added. Trizol reagent was used to extract RNA from every sample. Library amplification was performed in two PCR steps, and a second sample barcode and Illumina TruSeq adapters were introduced in the second step. Sequencing of the libraries was done on an Illumina NovaSeq, producing 2 x 150 bp paired-end reads. Processing in the source paper ran as follows. The reads were demultiplexed and collapsed into UMI-guided consensus sequences using migec v1.2.7. Using mixcr v2.1.11, the UMI consensuses were aligned to TRA and TRB V and J templates and assembled into clonotypes. A clonotype was counted as expanded or contracted only if both edgeR and NoisET called the change significant, with noise models trained on biological replicates. For edgeR calls, the cutoffs were a false discovery rate-adjusted p below 0.01 and a log2 fold-change threshold of 1. As an exploratory analysis of dynamics, PCA with hierarchical clustering was applied to max-normalized trajectories of the 1000 most abundant clonotypes. Each responding clone was given a CD4 or CD8 phenotype based on the CD4+ and CD8+ repertoires, which had been sequenced separately. TCRdb reprocessed the public reads (quality trimming at Q25 with fastp, clone calling with MiXCR) and kept in-frame beta chains. Rows are combined by CDR3 protein, so each entry shows the most common genes and DNA. The V and J calls reflect TCRdb's pipeline rather than the authors' work. This sample lists approximately 450,000 distinct CDR3 sequences; about 20% were detected once. The biggest ten clones account for approximately 13% of the sample.

This clonotype has just a few counts. There is no known antigen for this receptor. Per-base quality was not reported, and no clone a single base away is much larger than it. In this chain, TRBV5-1 is recombined with TRBJ2-7; the D segment cannot be called with confidence. This sequence was found in an adult woman who had mild COVID-19 (a few samples of this study predate the infection). The sample titles of this study are shuffled in the database, so cell type and time point are left out; the donor was told from shared clones. Sequenced material: PBMCs or a T cell subset sorted from them (not recorded which). Here is the DNA: TGCGCCAGCAGCTCCGGACGGATTTTGGACGAGCAGTACTTC. Translated, this is CASSSGRILDEQYF. Full variable domain (CDR3 extended with the reference TRBV5-1 and TRBJ2-7 proteins): KAGVTQTPRYLIKTRGQQVTLSCSPISGHRSVSWYQQTPGQGLQFLFEYFSETQRNKGNFPGRFSGRQFSNSRSEMNVSTLELGDSALYLCASSSGRILDEQYFGPGTRLTVT.